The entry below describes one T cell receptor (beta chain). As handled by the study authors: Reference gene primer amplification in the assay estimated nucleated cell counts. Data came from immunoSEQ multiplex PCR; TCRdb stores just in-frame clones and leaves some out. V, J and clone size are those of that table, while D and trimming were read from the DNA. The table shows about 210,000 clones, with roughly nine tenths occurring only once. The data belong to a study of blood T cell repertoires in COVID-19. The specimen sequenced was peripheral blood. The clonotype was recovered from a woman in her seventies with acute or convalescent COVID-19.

The chain's CDR3 is CASSRQGNEQFF. The CDR3 DNA reads as TGTGCCAGCAGCCGACAGGGCAATGAGCAGTTCTTC. V usage is TRBV6-5 and J usage is TRBJ2-1; 7 bases are shared with TRBD1. Per germline, CDR1 MNHEY and CDR2 SVGAGI. The CDR3 is 12 amino acids. The V segment lost 6 bases and the J segment 6 bases; nucleotides outside the gene matches: 2.